This is a list of T cell receptor beta chains from one sample in a study of blood T cell repertoires in COVID-19. Assay: immunoSEQ multiplex PCR; the TCRdb copy retains only in-frame clones and omits some. Of around 350,000 clones listed, around nine tenths are singletons. Specimen: peripheral blood. The receptors originated from a human donor in a cohort sampled during active COVID-19. The CDR3 runs from the conserved cysteine through the conserved F or W. The order of the fields is D gene, V gene, J gene, clone size, CDR3 DNA, CDR3 protein. The D gene is left open where the match is weak. Clone sizes are given selectively: once, few, many, or a class where the clone is expanded.

d_call: TRBD1; v_call: TRBV28; j_call: TRBJ1-2; clone_size: -; cdr3_nt: TGTGCCAGCGCCCAGGGGGTTTATGGCTACACCTTC; cdr3_aa: CASAQGVYGYTF
d_call: TRBD2; v_call: TRBV10-3; j_call: TRBJ2-5; clone_size: -; cdr3_nt: TGTGCCACCTTGCGGGGGTACCAAGAGACCCAGTACTTC; cdr3_aa: CATLRGYQETQYF
d_call: -; v_call: TRBV9; j_call: TRBJ2-2; clone_size: -; cdr3_nt: TGTGCCAGCAGCCCCCTTAGGGGGGGCTTTCACACCGGGGAGCTGTTTTTT; cdr3_aa: CASSPLRGGFHTGELFF
d_call: -; v_call: TRBV4-1; j_call: TRBJ1-4; clone_size: -; cdr3_nt: TGCGCCAGCAGCCCACTCAGGGTGGGGGGTAATGAAAAACTGTTTTTT; cdr3_aa: CASSPLRVGGNEKLFF
d_call: -; v_call: TRBV4-1; j_call: TRBJ1-4; clone_size: once; cdr3_nt: TGCGCCAGCAGCCAAGGAGACAGCGAGAATGAAAAACTGTTTTTT; cdr3_aa: CASSQGDSENEKLFF
d_call: -; v_call: TRBV4-1; j_call: TRBJ2-3; clone_size: -; cdr3_nt: TGCGCCAGCAGCTCTGGAAGTCGGGGGGCCATATTAACAGATACGCAGTATTTT; cdr3_aa: CASSSGSRGAILTDTQYF
d_call: -; v_call: TRBV5-1; j_call: TRBJ2-7; clone_size: -; cdr3_nt: TGCGCCAGCAGCGGATCCCCGACAGCCCCCGGGTTGGCCGAGCAGTACTTC; cdr3_aa: CASSGSPTAPGLAEQYF
d_call: -; v_call: TRBV7-8; j_call: TRBJ1-6; clone_size: -; cdr3_nt: TGTGCCAGCAGTACAGGGATCTCTAATTCACCCCTCCACTTT; cdr3_aa: CASSTGISNSPLHF
d_call: -; v_call: TRBV3-1/TRBV3-2; j_call: TRBJ1-2; clone_size: -; cdr3_nt: TGTGCCAGCAGCCAAGACAGGTTCAGCTATGGCTACACCTTC; cdr3_aa: CASSQDRFSYGYTF
d_call: TRBD1; v_call: TRBV5-1; j_call: TRBJ2-1; clone_size: -; cdr3_nt: TGCGCCAGCCGCCCCGGGCAGGGGGATAATGAGCAGTTCTTC; cdr3_aa: CASRPGQGDNEQFF
d_call: -; v_call: TRBV14; j_call: TRBJ1-2; clone_size: few; cdr3_nt: TGTGCCAGCAGCCGCGGGCCTAGGGGGAACTATGGCTACACCTTC; cdr3_aa: CASSRGPRGNYGYTF
d_call: -; v_call: TRBV30; j_call: TRBJ1-1; clone_size: -; cdr3_nt: TGTGCTGGCCTCCCGCAAGCGGCCGAAGCTTTCTTT; cdr3_aa: CAGLPQAAEAFF
d_call: TRBD2; v_call: TRBV5-1; j_call: TRBJ2-7; clone_size: -; cdr3_nt: TGCGCCAGCAGCCTGTGGACTAGCGGAGCCTACGAGCAGTACTTC; cdr3_aa: CASSLWTSGAYEQYF
d_call: -; v_call: TRBV19; j_call: TRBJ2-7; clone_size: -; cdr3_nt: TGTGCCAGTAGGTCCGGGGACAAGTCCTACGAGCAGTACTTC; cdr3_aa: CASRSGDKSYEQYF
d_call: -; v_call: TRBV7-2; j_call: TRBJ1-5; clone_size: -; cdr3_nt: TGTGCCAGCAGCAGCATGGGGGGTCCTCAGCCCCAGCATTTT; cdr3_aa: CASSSMGGPQPQHF
d_call: -; v_call: TRBV25-1; j_call: TRBJ1-2; clone_size: -; cdr3_nt: TGTGCCAGCAGTGGGGGGCGTGTTTATGGCTACACCTTC; cdr3_aa: CASSGGRVYGYTF
d_call: TRBD1; v_call: TRBV5-1; j_call: TRBJ1-5; clone_size: once; cdr3_nt: TGCGCCAGCAGCTTGGCGTCGAGGGACAGGGAGCCGTCGAAGAGCAATCAGCCCCAGCATTTT; cdr3_aa: CASSLASRDREPSKSNQPQHF
d_call: TRBD1; v_call: TRBV4-1; j_call: TRBJ2-1; clone_size: once; cdr3_nt: TGCGCCAGCAGCCAAGACCCGGGACAGGGGTCCAATGAGCAGTTCTTC; cdr3_aa: CASSQDPGQGSNEQFF
d_call: -; v_call: TRBV27; j_call: TRBJ2-7; clone_size: few; cdr3_nt: TGTGCCAGTCCTGCGGGCGGGGAGCAGTACTTC; cdr3_aa: CASPAGGEQYF
d_call: TRBD1; v_call: TRBV27; j_call: TRBJ2-1; clone_size: -; cdr3_nt: TGTGCCAGCAGTTCCTCCCGGACAGGATACAATGAGCAGTTCTTC; cdr3_aa: CASSSSRTGYNEQFF
d_call: TRBD1; v_call: TRBV11-2; j_call: TRBJ2-7; clone_size: few; cdr3_nt: TGTGCCAGCAGTCACCGGGACAGGGGGAACTCCTACGAGCAGTACTTC; cdr3_aa: CASSHRDRGNSYEQYF
d_call: -; v_call: TRBV11-2; j_call: TRBJ1-6; clone_size: few; cdr3_nt: TGTGCCAGCAGCTTAAAGGGTCGGAGGAGCTCCTATAATTCACCCCTCCACTTT; cdr3_aa: CASSLKGRRSSYNSPLHF
d_call: -; v_call: TRBV9; j_call: TRBJ1-3; clone_size: -; cdr3_nt: TGTGCCAGCAGCGTTTCTGGCGACTCCTCTGGAAACACCATATATTTT; cdr3_aa: CASSVSGDSSGNTIYF
d_call: -; v_call: TRBV21-1; j_call: TRBJ2-5; clone_size: -; cdr3_nt: TGTGCCAGCAGCAAAGGCGGCCGGGACTTAAAGACCCAGTACTTC; cdr3_aa: CASSKGGRDLKTQYF
d_call: -; v_call: TRBV5-1; j_call: TRBJ2-1; clone_size: -; cdr3_nt: TGCGCCAGCAGCTTGGAGGGAGTCTCCTACAATGAGCAGTTCTTC; cdr3_aa: CASSLEGVSYNEQFF
d_call: TRBD1; v_call: TRBV7-3; j_call: TRBJ2-5; clone_size: few; cdr3_nt: TGTGCCAGCAGCCCCGGGACAGGAGGAGGACTTTTCCAAGAGACCCAGTACTTC; cdr3_aa: CASSPGTGGGLFQETQYF
d_call: -; v_call: TRBV9; j_call: TRBJ1-2; clone_size: -; cdr3_nt: TGTGCCAGCACCTCCCTACAGGGACCCTATGGCTACACCTTC; cdr3_aa: CASTSLQGPYGYTF
d_call: TRBD2; v_call: TRBV20-1; j_call: TRBJ2-7; clone_size: -; cdr3_nt: TGCAGTGCTAGTTCGGTAGCGGGCATCTCCTACGAGCAGTACTTC; cdr3_aa: CSASSVAGISYEQYF
d_call: -; v_call: TRBV28; j_call: TRBJ2-3; clone_size: -; cdr3_nt: TGTGCCAGCAGTACCCGCGGGAGCACAGATACGCAGTATTTT; cdr3_aa: CASSTRGSTDTQYF
d_call: TRBD2; v_call: TRBV27; j_call: TRBJ2-2; clone_size: -; cdr3_nt: TGTGCCAGCAGTTCGCCAAGCCCCGGGACTAGAAAGCTGTTTTTT; cdr3_aa: CASSSPSPGTRKLFF
d_call: TRBD1; v_call: TRBV28; j_call: TRBJ1-3; clone_size: -; cdr3_nt: TGTGCCAGCAGACCGCGCCGGGACAGTACAAACACCATATATTTT; cdr3_aa: CASRPRRDSTNTIYF
d_call: -; v_call: TRBV6-5; j_call: TRBJ1-3; clone_size: -; cdr3_nt: TGTGCCAGCAGCGCCGGGACTCATGGAAACACCATATATTTT; cdr3_aa: CASSAGTHGNTIYF
d_call: TRBD1; v_call: TRBV28; j_call: TRBJ1-2; clone_size: -; cdr3_nt: TGTGCCAGCAGTTTGCGGACAGGGGATAACTATGGCTACACCTTC; cdr3_aa: CASSLRTGDNYGYTF
d_call: -; v_call: TRBV7-6; j_call: TRBJ2-2; clone_size: -; cdr3_nt: TGTGCCAGCAGCTTATTTTTCTCGAACACCGGGGAGCTGTTTTTT; cdr3_aa: CASSLFFSNTGELFF
d_call: -; v_call: TRBV9; j_call: TRBJ2-5; clone_size: -; cdr3_nt: TGTGCCAGCAGCGCAAAACTAGGATTGGGAGAGACCCAGTACTTC; cdr3_aa: CASSAKLGLGETQYF
d_call: -; v_call: TRBV11-2; j_call: TRBJ2-1; clone_size: -; cdr3_nt: TGTGCCAGCAGCCCAGCAGGGGATGAGCAGTTCTTC; cdr3_aa: CASSPAGDEQFF
d_call: -; v_call: TRBV5-5; j_call: TRBJ2-2; clone_size: -; cdr3_nt: TGTGCCAGCAGCTTGTACGAAGGGGCGGGGACCGGGGAGCTGTTTTTT; cdr3_aa: CASSLYEGAGTGELFF
d_call: TRBD1; v_call: TRBV20-1; j_call: TRBJ1-6; clone_size: -; cdr3_nt: TGCAGTGCTAGTCTAGGACAGGGTGAGGCCCTCCACTTT; cdr3_aa: CSASLGQGEALHF
d_call: TRBD2; v_call: TRBV7-9; j_call: TRBJ2-5; clone_size: -; cdr3_nt: TGTGCCAGCAGCGTCCTAGCGGGGAGAGGAGAGACCCAGTACTTC; cdr3_aa: CASSVLAGRGETQYF
d_call: TRBD2; v_call: TRBV3-1/TRBV3-2; j_call: TRBJ2-2; clone_size: -; cdr3_nt: TGTGCCAGCAGCCAAGAGGCAGCGGGAGGGCCGGACACCGGGGAGCTGTTTTTT; cdr3_aa: CASSQEAAGGPDTGELFF
d_call: -; v_call: TRBV28; j_call: TRBJ2-1; clone_size: -; cdr3_nt: TGTGCCAGCAGTCTCGGACTAGCTGAGGGGGCTGAGCAGTTCTTC; cdr3_aa: CASSLGLAEGAEQFF
d_call: TRBD2; v_call: TRBV24-1; j_call: TRBJ2-1; clone_size: once; cdr3_nt: TGTGCCACCAGTGACGGACGGGAGGTCAATGAGCAGTTCTTC; cdr3_aa: CATSDGREVNEQFF
d_call: -; v_call: TRBV27; j_call: TRBJ2-7; clone_size: -; cdr3_nt: TGTGCCAGCAGTCTCAGGGATTTGGGTTCCTACGAGCAGTACTTC; cdr3_aa: CASSLRDLGSYEQYF
d_call: TRBD2; v_call: TRBV15; j_call: TRBJ2-2; clone_size: -; cdr3_nt: TGTGCCACCACCCATCGCCGGGACTATTACACCGGGGAGCTGTTTTTT; cdr3_aa: CATTHRRDYYTGELFF